Shown below are 11 T cell receptor beta chains from a single sample sequenced in a study of identical twins. Via MiXCR, TCRdb re-called the 5' RACE reads, giving one row per CDR3 protein. Seen here are around 240,000 distinct CDR3 sequences, roughly a tenth observed once, and the top ten hold 9% to 10%. The specimen was memory T cells sorted from blood. These receptors were obtained from a man aged 50-59 years in good health.

A word on this clonotype: Being one base from a much bigger clone, this may be a read error. The chain carries TRBV5-1 and TRBJ2-1; possibly TRBD1 or TRBD2 for D (5 bases each). The CDR3 covers 15 residues. Trimming took off 2 bases at V and 8 bases at J, with 17 bases between the two ends. CDR1 and CDR2 from the germline V gene are SGHRS and YFSETQ. This CDR3 is CASSFLGPHTDEQFF. CDR3 nucleotide sequence: TGCGCCAGCAGCTTCCTGGGACCACACACGGATGAGCAGTTCTTC.

Many counts were recorded for this clonotype. This rearrangement joins TRBV3-1 to TRBJ2-4, with 8 bases fitting TRBD1. CDR3 length equals 22 residues. V trimming: 1 base; J trimming: 0 bases; junction bases outside the gene matches: 20. CDR1 and CDR2 (germline): LGHDT, YNNKEL (reference sequence). The CDR3 region is CASSQGGMRGRGRDKAKNIQYF. CDR3 DNA sequence: TGTGCCAGCAGCCAAGGGGGAATGAGGGGCAGGGGGCGCGATAAAGCCAAAAACATTCAGTACTTC.

The chain joins TRBV20-1 to TRBJ2-3; 12 bases align to TRBD2. Losses at the gene ends were 6 bases for V and 5 bases for J; bases not matched to a gene: 18. CDR3 length: 18 amino acids. Looked up from germline, CDR1 is DFQATT and CDR2 is SNEGSKA (reference sequence). The CDR3, as DNA: TGCAGTGCCAAGAGGTCTAGCGGGGGGGCCTTCTCTATAGATACGCAGTATTTT. Protein sequence: CSAKRSSGGAFSIDTQYF.

The gene calls are TRBV5-6 and TRBJ1-2; 9 bases agree with TRBD1. The V and J ends lost 4 bases and 8 bases, in that order; junction bases with no gene match: 9. The CDR3 has 14 residues. Germline V lookup: CDR1 SGHDT, CDR2 YYEEEE. The CDR3 is CASSADRGSGGYTF. In DNA, the CDR3 is TGTGCCAGCAGCGCCGACAGGGGGTCCGGGGGCTACACCTTC. Filled out from reference TRBV5-6 and TRBJ1-2, the complete variable domain reads DAGVTQSPTHLIKTRGQQVTLRCSPKSGHDTVSWYQQALGQGPQFIFQYYEEEERQRGNFPDRFSGHQFPNYSSELNVNALLLGDSALYLCASSADRGSGGYTFGSGTRLTVV.

V is TRBV4-1 and J is TRBJ2-5, with a weak D call TRBD2 (7 bases). Trimming stripped 1 base from V and 4 bases from J, with 10 bases between. CDR3 length: 14 amino acids. Germline assignment: CDR1 MGHRA and CDR2 YSYEKL. CDR3 in DNA: TGCGCCAGCAGCCAAGGAAGGGGGGGAGAGACCCAGTACTTC. It encodes CASSQGRGGETQYF.

This clonotype was observed a few times. This rearrangement joins TRBV20-1 to TRBJ1-2; 10 bases match TRBD1. The trim removed 6 bases at V and 4 bases at J, leaving 8 bases unmatched. This CDR3 has 14 amino acids. Germline V CDR1 and CDR2: DFQATT, SNEGSKA (reference sequence). This chain's CDR3 is CSATGTGVGYGYTF. The DNA of the CDR3 is TGCAGTGCGACCGGGACAGGGGTCGGCTATGGCTACACCTTC.

This clonotype was counted between two and nine times. The chain links TRBV28 to TRBJ2-7, with TRBD1 matching over 7 bases. Germline CDR1 is MDHEN and CDR2 is SYDVKM. The CDR3 consists of 16 residues. V was pared by 7 bases and J by 0 bases, with 12 bases of the junction left unmatched. The CDR3 protein is CASTPSSGGVSYEQYF. DNA for the CDR3: TGTGCCAGCACCCCATCCTCAGGGGGTGTCTCCTACGAGCAGTACTTC.

This clonotype was seen repeatedly, ten times or more. This rearrangement joins TRBV4-1 to TRBJ1-1; D gene ambiguous. The CDR3 covers 15 residues. The germline V gene has CDR1 MGHRA and CDR2 YSYEKL. The V gene lost 1 base and the J gene lost 3 bases, with 12 bases spanning the gap. The CDR3 nucleotides read TGCGCCAGCAGCCAAGTTGCAGGTAAATACACTGAAGCTTTCTTT. It is translated as CASSQVAGKYTEAFF.

This clonotype has a handful of counts. The V and J genes are TRBV4-3 and TRBJ2-1, with 7 bases aligning to TRBD1. V trimming: 0 bases; J trimming: 4 bases; junction bases outside the gene matches: 3. CDR3 length equals 15 residues. Germline V gene lookup returns CDR1 LGHNA and CDR2 YSLEER. CDR3 DNA: TGCGCCAGCAGCCAAGATGGGACAGCTTACAATGAGCAGTTCTTC. Its translation: CASSQDGTAYNEQFF.

This clonotype came up many times. The chain is built from TRBV20-1 and TRBJ2-2; tentative D call: TRBD2 (6 bases). Trimming left V 6 bases short and J 1 base short, with 18 bases between. The CDR3 has 16 amino acids. From germline, CDR1 is DFQATT and CDR2 SNEGSKA (reference sequence). As DNA, the CDR3 is TGCAGTGCCCTCGGGCCAGGAGGGCAGAACACCGGGGAGCTGTTTTTT. This translates into CSALGPGGQNTGELFF.

This clonotype appeared many times. V gene TRBV7-2 combines with J gene TRBJ1-5; 9 positions match TRBD1. The CDR3 spans 15 residues. V lost 0 bases, J lost 9 bases, and 6 bases stayed unmatched. CDR1 is SGHTA, CDR2 FQGNSA, per germline. Here the CDR3 DNA reads TGTGCCAGCAGCTTAGCGGGGACAGGGAGGTCGCCCCAGCATTTT. This codes for CASSLAGTGRSPQHF.